The next 8 T cell receptor beta chains were all read from a single sample in a study of blood T cell repertoires in COVID-19. The assay was immunoSEQ multiplex PCR, and TCRdb's table has in-frame clones only and misses some. Counted here are about 120,000 clones, about 88% occurring once; the ten biggest clones make up more than 3%. What was sequenced was peripheral blood. The receptors stem from a man over 45 with active COVID-19.

The chain joins TRBV5-1 to TRBJ1-5; D is unresolved. V dropped 2 bases and J dropped 2 bases, with 11 bases sitting between them. In germline, CDR1 is SGHRS, CDR2 YFSETQ. This CDR3 is 15 amino acids long. The CDR3 loop reads CASSLGGSGNQPQHF. The CDR3 nucleotides are TGCGCCAGCAGCTTAGGAGGGTCAGGCAATCAGCCCCAGCATTTT.

In DNA, the CDR3 is TGTGCCAGCACCCAAAGCGGGAATCAGAATGAGCAGTTCTTC. It is translated as CASTQSGNQNEQFF. The chain links TRBV11-3 to TRBJ2-1; TRBD2 matches 7 bases. The CDR3 runs to 14 residues. The germline V gene has CDR1 SGHNT and CDR2 YENEEA. Trimming at V came to 7 bases and at J to 7 bases, leaving 10 bases not matched to a gene.

This rearrangement joins TRBV5-1 to TRBJ2-7, with 8 bases fitting TRBD2. The CDR3 consists of 13 residues. With V trimmed by 2 bases and J by 6 bases, 4 bases remained unmatched. Germline V gives CDR1 SGHRS, CDR2 YFSETQ. For the CDR3, the DNA is TGCGCCAGCAGCTTAGCGGGAGTCGGCGAGCAGTACGTC. As protein: CASSLAGVGEQYV.

V and J are TRBV5-1 and TRBJ1-1; 7 nucleotides align to TRBD1. The V gene's germline CDR1 is SGHRS and CDR2 YFSETQ. V shed 5 bases and J 5 bases; nucleotides not matched to a gene: 9. This CDR3 is 14 amino acids long. CDR3 DNA: TGCGCCAGCAGACAGGGGAGTTTGGCGACTGAAGCTTTCTTT. This sequence encodes CASRQGSLATEAFF.

The rearrangement joins TRBV27 to TRBJ2-2; 15 bases fit TRBD2. V trimming: 3 bases; J trimming: 3 bases; junction bases outside the gene matches: 8. CDR1 and CDR2 (germline): MNHEY, SMNVEV (reference sequence). The length of the CDR3 is 19 residues. The CDR3 spells CASSFDYRTSGGDTGELFF. The DNA for the CDR3 is TGTGCCAGCAGTTTCGACTATCGGACTAGCGGGGGGGACACCGGGGAGCTGTTTTTT.

The chain joins TRBV30 to TRBJ2-1, with TRBD1 matching 8 bases. Germline-derived CDR1 and CDR2 are GTSNPN and SVGIG (reference sequence). Trimming took 4 bases from V and 2 from J; bases not matched to a gene: 7. The CDR3 spans 15 residues. The CDR3 DNA reads TGTGCCTGGAAAATTCAGGGGGCGACCTACAATGAGCAGTTCTTC. Its protein is CAWKIQGATYNEQFF.

V is TRBV5-1 and J is TRBJ2-5; tentative D call: TRBD1 (7 bases). CDR1 and CDR2 from the germline V gene are SGHRS and YFSETQ. With 4 bases removed from V and 3 bases from J, the gap between germline ends came to 22 bases. CDR3 length equals 17 residues. The CDR3 DNA is TGCGCCAGCAGCCTCCAGGGGGGCGGAGGGGTAAAAGAGACCCAGTACTTC. Its protein is CASSLQGGGGVKETQYF.

The J gene is TRBJ2-1, the V gene TRBV2; TRBD2 agrees at 12 bases. With 6 bases clipped from V and 7 bases from J, the junction kept 10 bases outside the gene matches. The germline V gene encodes CDR1 SNHLY and CDR2 FYNNEI. The CDR3 is made up of 16 amino acids. CDR3: CASSQASGGAMNEQFF. CDR3 sequence (DNA): TGTGCCAGCAGCCAGGCTAGCGGGGGGGCCATGAATGAGCAGTTCTTC.